This T cell receptor (beta chain) was obtained from a study of blood T cell repertoires in COVID-19. Study background: Samples taken during acute and convalescent COVID-19 were collected in the United States, Italy and Spain.

CDR1 SGHVS and CDR2 FQNEAQ come from the germline V gene. With V trimmed by 0 bases and J by 3 bases, 5 bases remained unmatched. The CDR3 covers 15 residues. Per the study methods: Amplifying reference gene primers gave estimates of nucleated cell counts. TCRdb's table, derived via immunoSEQ multiplex PCR, lists solely in-frame clones and lacks some. The V and J calls and clone size were taken over from that table, and D and trimming were inferred from the DNA. The sample lists about 120,000 clones; about 82% were seen once. Sequencing was carried out using peripheral blood. The sequence was obtained from a man in his 60s with active or convalescent COVID-19. The chain recombines TRBV7-8 with TRBJ2-7, with 7 bases fitting TRBD2. CDR3 residues: CASSLASSGNYEQYF. CDR3 coding DNA: TGTGCCAGCAGCTTAGCGTCTAGCGGAAACTACGAGCAGTACTTC.